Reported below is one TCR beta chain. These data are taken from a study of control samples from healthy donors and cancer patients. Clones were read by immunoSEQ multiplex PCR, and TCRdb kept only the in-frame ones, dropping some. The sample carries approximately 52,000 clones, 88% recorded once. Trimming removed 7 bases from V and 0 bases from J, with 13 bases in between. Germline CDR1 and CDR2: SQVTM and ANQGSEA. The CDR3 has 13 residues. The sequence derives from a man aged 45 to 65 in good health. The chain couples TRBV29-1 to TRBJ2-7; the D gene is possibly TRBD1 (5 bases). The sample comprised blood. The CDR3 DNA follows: TGCAGCGCCCTCGGGCAGGGCTCCTACGAGCAGTACTTC. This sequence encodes CSALGQGSYEQYF.